Presented here are 23 T cell receptor beta chains from one specimen sequenced in a study of regulatory T cells in long-lasting Graves disease. Time point specified: newly diagnosed GD, antithyroid drugs for less than 3 months. With RNA extracted from PBMCs as input, the TCR library was made. CDR3 regions were amplified by Arm-PCR using iRepertoire HTBI primers to build TCR beta libraries. TCRdb processed the multiplex PCR reads anew with MiXCR; each CDR3 protein has one entry. The sample holds fewer than 550,000 distinct CDR3 sequences, about a sixth seen once. These data also featured in a second study, about T cells in Graves' hyperthyroidism and ophthalmopathy.

The input for sequencing was peripheral blood mononuclear cells (PBMCs), taken at new diagnosis, from a patient treated with antithyroid drugs. The receptors come from a woman aged 18-29 years with Graves disease.

Comment on this clonotype: This may be a read error: a much more frequent sequence differs by one nucleotide. The V call is TRBV7-2, the J call TRBJ2-1; no definite D call. V was pared by 5 bases and J by 10 bases, with 15 bases between. CDR3 length equals 13 residues. Germline V CDR1 and CDR2: SGHTA, FQGNSA. The CDR3 nucleotides are TGTGCCAGCAGCACGACGGCTACCTACGAGCAGTTCTTC. This sequence encodes CASSTTATYEQFF.

This clonotype was observed a few times. J is TRBJ2-7 and V is TRBV18, with D hard to call. Trimming stripped 6 bases from V and 3 bases from J, with 15 bases between. CDR1 and CDR2 (germline): KGHSH, LQKENI. The CDR3 spans 14 residues. This chain's CDR3 is CASSGSRVGYEQYF. CDR3 DNA: TGTGCCAGCTCCGGATCCAGAGTGGGCTACGAGCAGTACTTC. Filled out from reference TRBV18 and TRBJ2-7, the complete variable domain reads NAGVMQNPRHLVRRRGQEARLRCSPMKGHSHVYWYRQLPEEGLKFMVYLQKENIIDESGMPKERFSAEFPKEGPSILRIQQVVRGDSAAYFCASSGSRVGYEQYFGPGTRLTVT.

In its sample, this clonotype was seen many times. The chain has TRBV11-3 and TRBJ1-1; no clear D gene. The CDR3 totals 13 residues. The V end was cut by 3 bases, the J end by 8 bases, with 13 bases between. The germline gives CDR1 SGHNT, CDR2 YENEEA. This CDR3 reads CASSLGAKAEAFF. CDR3 nucleotide sequence: TGTGCCAGCAGCTTGGGAGCTAAAGCAGAAGCTTTCTTT.

This clonotype was seen at least ten times. A much larger clone sits a single nucleotide away, making a read error possible. The chain recombines TRBV7-6 with TRBJ2-1; tentative D call: TRBD2 (6 bases). From germline, CDR1 is SGHVS and CDR2 FNYEAQ. The CDR3 consists of 15 residues. V was cut by 4 bases and J by 0 bases, with 10 bases left in between. CDR3 in amino acids: CASSSSASSYNEQFF. CDR3 nucleotide sequence: TGTGCCAGCAGCTCTAGCGCGAGCTCCTACAATGAGCAGTTCTTC.

To note about this clonotype: A much more abundant neighbour one base away suggests this may be a read error. Here the CDR3 reads CAGSLRLAGVWGTDTQYF. The CDR3 DNA is TGTGCCGGCAGTTTAAGGCTAGCGGGAGTGTGGGGGACAGATACGCAGTATTTT. The chain is built from TRBV28 and TRBJ2-3; 10 nucleotides line up with TRBD2. Germline V gives CDR1 MDHEN, CDR2 SYDVKM. The CDR3 totals 18 residues.

In this sample, this clonotype turned up once. The genes are TRBV2 and TRBJ2-7, with D hard to call. Trimming took off 3 bases at V and 0 bases at J, with 12 bases between the two ends. The germline V gene has CDR1 SNHLY and CDR2 FYNNEI. CDR3 length: 15 amino acids. The CDR3 sequence is CASSDPGRSSYEQYF. The CDR3 nucleotides read TGTGCCAGCAGTGACCCCGGACGGTCCTCCTACGAGCAGTACTTC.

This clonotype was recorded many times. In DNA form, the CDR3 reads TGTGCCTGGAGTGGTTCCTACAATGAGCAGTTCTTC. Translation gives CAWSGSYNEQFF. The chain employs TRBV30 and TRBJ2-1; D unclear. Germline-derived CDR1 and CDR2 are GTSNPN and SVGIG (reference sequence). The V end lost 1 base, the J end lost 1 base, and 2 bases lay between the germline ends. The CDR3 spans 12 residues.

The chain is built from TRBV3-1 and TRBJ2-7, with unresolved D. Germline-derived CDR1 and CDR2 are LGHDT and YNNKEL (reference sequence). The V end lost 2 bases, the J end lost 7 bases, and 12 bases lay between the germline ends. CDR3 size: 13 residues. The CDR3 region is CASSQTLSGEQYF. CDR3 nucleotides: TGTGCCAGCAGCCAAACCCTTTCGGGTGAGCAGTACTTC.

V usage is TRBV7-2 and J usage is TRBJ2-3; no reliable D call. Trimming cost V 5 bases and J 3 bases, with 15 bases left between them. CDR3 size: 15 residues. Per germline, CDR1 SGHTA and CDR2 FQGNSA. The CDR3 reads CASSPPSWRTDTQYF. The DNA of the CDR3 is TGTGCCAGCAGCCCGCCCAGCTGGAGAACAGATACGCAGTATTTT.

CDR3: CASSLGWTSGQETQYF. The DNA of the CDR3 is TGCGCCAGCAGCTTGGGTTGGACTAGTGGGCAAGAGACCCAGTACTTC. This sequence joins TRBV5-1 and TRBJ2-5; the match to TRBD2 covers 7 bases. CDR1 is SGHRS, CDR2 YFSETQ, per germline. The length of the CDR3 is 16 residues. Trimming took 0 bases from V and 2 from J; bases not matched to a gene: 7.

This clonotype occurred many times. The V and J genes are TRBV20-1 and TRBJ2-3; TRBD2 aligns across 13 bases. CDR1 DFQATT and CDR2 SNEGSKA come from the germline V gene (reference sequence). V dropped 3 bases and J dropped 1; count of bases not matched to a gene: 10. The CDR3 consists of 18 residues. CDR3 DNA sequence: TGCAGTGCTAGCTCCGGGACTAGCGGGATTGTAGGCACAGATACGCAGTATTTT. Its translation: CSASSGTSGIVGTDTQYF.

The rearrangement uses TRBV30 and TRBJ2-5; D is uncertain. The germline V gene has CDR1 GTSNPN and CDR2 SVGIG (reference sequence). Trimming stripped 5 bases from V and 1 base from J, with 14 bases between. The CDR3 is 14 residues long. CDR3 residues: CAWGPPRVQETQYF. The DNA for the CDR3 is TGTGCCTGGGGACCTCCTAGAGTCCAAGAGACCCAGTACTTC.

This clonotype was seen many times. The chain uses TRBV7-9 and TRBJ2-1; D may be TRBD2 (6 bases). CDR3 length: 12 residues. V was shortened by 5 bases and J by 7 bases, with 9 bases between the two germline ends. CDR1 SEHNR and CDR2 FQNEAQ come from the germline V gene (reference sequence). This chain's CDR3 is CASSRLGNEQFF. CDR3 sequence (DNA): TGTGCCAGCAGCCGACTAGGGAATGAGCAGTTCTTC.

This clonotype was counted many times. The chain recombines TRBV5-1 with TRBJ2-2; no definite D call. Germline CDR1 and CDR2: SGHRS and YFSETQ. This CDR3 has 13 residues. V lost 6 bases, J lost 3 bases, and 9 bases lay in between. The CDR3 here is CASMVGDTGELFF. The CDR3 DNA sequence: TGCGCCAGCATGGTTGGTGACACCGGGGAGCTGTTTTTT. The entire variable domain, with the rest obtained from reference TRBV5-1 and TRBJ2-2, is as follows: KAGVTQTPRYLIKTRGQQVTLSCSPISGHRSVSWYQQTPGQGLQFLFEYFSETQRNKGNFPGRFSGRQFSNSRSEMNVSTLELGDSALYLCASMVGDTGELFFGEGSRLTVL.

This rearrangement joins TRBV28 to TRBJ1-1, with a tentative D call TRBD1 (5 bases). Germline V lookup: CDR1 MDHEN, CDR2 SYDVKM. V lost 7 bases, J lost 0 bases, and 15 bases lay in between. The CDR3 is made up of 15 amino acids. As DNA, the CDR3 is TGTGCCAGCACCGGCAGGGAGCGGGTGAACACTGAAGCTTTCTTT. As protein: CASTGRERVNTEAFF.

This clonotype has just one count. This sequence may be a read error, since a much larger clone differs from it by one base. The chain joins TRBV7-9 to TRBJ1-2; a possible D gene is TRBD1 (5 bases). Germline CDR1 SEHNR, CDR2 FQNEAQ (reference sequence). The CDR3 loop spans 14 amino acids. Here the CDR3 reads CASSFSRQGGGCTF. In DNA, the CDR3 is TGTGCCAGCAGCTTTTCTAGGCAGGGCGGAGGCTGCACCTTC.

The sample holds many counts of this clonotype. This chain connects TRBV2 to TRBJ2-7; no reliable D call. The CDR3 extends over 12 amino acids. With 3 bases removed from V and 5 bases from J, the gap between germline ends came to 8 bases. Germline CDR1 is SNHLY and CDR2 is FYNNEI. The CDR3 is CASSDGLNEQYF. CDR3 coding DNA: TGTGCCAGCAGTGATGGGCTCAACGAGCAGTACTTC.

The chain is built from TRBV5-5 and TRBJ1-5; D not certain. Trimming pared 1 base from V and 6 bases from J, leaving 20 bases between. This CDR3 contains 17 residues. Germline loops: CDR1 SGHKS, CDR2 YYEKEE (reference sequence). CDR3 region: CASSLRLTSGVVQPQHF. The CDR3 DNA reads as TGTGCCAGCAGCTTGCGGTTGACCTCTGGGGTTGTTCAGCCCCAGCATTTT.

This clonotype was picked up a small number of times. The rearrangement uses TRBV7-9 and TRBJ1-1; D is undetermined. Germline CDR1 reads SEHNR; CDR2 reads FQNEAQ (reference sequence). V was shortened by 3 bases and J by 5 bases, with 10 bases between the two germline ends. The CDR3 extends over 13 amino acids. CDR3 protein: CASSFGVGTEAFF. The DNA for the CDR3 is TGTGCCAGCAGCTTTGGGGTTGGGACTGAAGCTTTCTTT. Drawing the rest from reference TRBV7-9 and TRBJ1-1, the complete variable domain is DTGVSQNPRHKITKRGQNVTFRCDPISEHNRLYWYRQTLGQGPEFLTYFQNEAQLEKSRLLSDRFSAERPKGSFSTLEIQRTEQGDSAMYLCASSFGVGTEAFFGQGTRLTVV.

This rearrangement joins TRBV19 to TRBJ2-1, with D perhaps matching TRBD2 (5 bases). Germline V CDR1 and CDR2: LNHDA, SQIVND (reference sequence). The CDR3 consists of 13 residues. V lost 4 bases and J 12 bases, leaving 16 bases between the germline ends. The DNA for the CDR3 is TGTGCCAGTAGTACTCGCAGCGGTATTGTGCAGTTCTTC. The encoded protein is CASSTRSGIVQFF.

The table lists this clonotype with many counts. V gene TRBV27 combines with J gene TRBJ2-7, with D unresolved. The CDR3 extends over 13 amino acids. The V gene lost 9 bases and the J gene lost 2 bases, with 14 bases spanning the gap. Germline CDR1 MNHEY, CDR2 SMNVEV (reference sequence). The DNA of the CDR3 is TGTGCCAGTTCCGGAAGACCTACCTACGAGCAGTACTTC. The encoded protein is CASSGRPTYEQYF.

This chain connects TRBV20-1 to TRBJ2-1; 9 bases agree with TRBD2. V shed 3 bases, J shed 4 bases, and the junction held 4 bases outside the gene matches. Germline assignment: CDR1 DFQATT and CDR2 SNEGSKA (reference sequence). The CDR3 runs to 14 residues. CDR3: CSASRTSAYNEQFF. The CDR3 DNA reads as TGCAGTGCTAGCAGGACTAGCGCTTACAATGAGCAGTTCTTC.

This clonotype turned up a few times. The chain links TRBV19 to TRBJ1-1; D perhaps matches TRBD1 (5 bases). Per the germline V gene, CDR1 is LNHDA and CDR2 is SQIVND (reference sequence). CDR3 size: 12 residues. Trimming left V 8 bases short and J 4 bases short, with 11 bases between. CDR3 DNA: TGTGCCAGTGACGGGGCGGGCACTGAAGCTTTCTTT. The encoded protein is CASDGAGTEAFF.